This T cell receptor beta chain was observed in a study of vaccination effects on CD4 cells after COVID-19. The assay was immunoSEQ multiplex PCR, and TCRdb's table has in-frame clones only and misses some. Among 9,000 to 13,000 clones listed, 74% were seen once. The J segment lost 5 bases and the V segment lost 0 bases, leaving 4 bases of the junction unmatched. CDR1 SGDLS and CDR2 YYNGEE come from the germline V gene. The CDR3 runs 15 residues. In regard to this clone: The antigen is not known.

Before sequencing took place, the ViraFEST assay used viral peptide pools to expand antigen-specific CD4+ T cells. CD4+ T cell isolation took place after approximately ten days of culture. The source was CD4+ T cells from PBMCs cultured with HCoV-229E spike peptides, collected before COVID-19 vaccination. The receptor's source is a human donor who received a COVID-19 vaccine. The chain joins TRBV9 to TRBJ2-5, with 10 bases aligning to TRBD1. DNA for the CDR3: TGTGCCAGCAGCGTAGGGACAGGGGGAAAGGAGACCCAGTACTTC. This translates into CASSVGTGGKETQYF.